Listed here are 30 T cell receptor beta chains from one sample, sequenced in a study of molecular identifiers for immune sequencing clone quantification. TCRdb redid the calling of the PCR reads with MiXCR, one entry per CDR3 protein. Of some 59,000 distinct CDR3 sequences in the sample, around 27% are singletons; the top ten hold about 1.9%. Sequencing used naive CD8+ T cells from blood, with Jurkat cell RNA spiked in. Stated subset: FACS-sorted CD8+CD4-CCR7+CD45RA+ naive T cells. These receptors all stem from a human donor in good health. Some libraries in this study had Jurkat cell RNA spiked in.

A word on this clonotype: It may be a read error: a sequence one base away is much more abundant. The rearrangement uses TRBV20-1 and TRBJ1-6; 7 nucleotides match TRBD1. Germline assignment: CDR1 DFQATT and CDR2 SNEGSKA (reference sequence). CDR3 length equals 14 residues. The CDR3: CSAEQTGKVSLLHF. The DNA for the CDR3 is TGCAGTGCTGAGCAGACAGGGAAAGTCTCACTCCTCCACTTT.

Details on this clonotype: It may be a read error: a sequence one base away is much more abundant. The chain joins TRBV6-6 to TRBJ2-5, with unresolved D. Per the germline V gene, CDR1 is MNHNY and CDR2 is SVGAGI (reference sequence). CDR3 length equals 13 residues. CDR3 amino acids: CASRTDNYETHYF. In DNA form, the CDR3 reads TGTGCCAGCAGAACCGATAACTACGAGACCCACTACTTC.

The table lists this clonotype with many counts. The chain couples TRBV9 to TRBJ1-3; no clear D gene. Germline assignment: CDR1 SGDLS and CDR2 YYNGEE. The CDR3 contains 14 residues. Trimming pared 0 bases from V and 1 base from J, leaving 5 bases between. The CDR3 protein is CASSVEGSGNTIYF. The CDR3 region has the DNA TGTGCCAGCAGCGTAGAGGGTTCTGGAAACACCATATATTTT.

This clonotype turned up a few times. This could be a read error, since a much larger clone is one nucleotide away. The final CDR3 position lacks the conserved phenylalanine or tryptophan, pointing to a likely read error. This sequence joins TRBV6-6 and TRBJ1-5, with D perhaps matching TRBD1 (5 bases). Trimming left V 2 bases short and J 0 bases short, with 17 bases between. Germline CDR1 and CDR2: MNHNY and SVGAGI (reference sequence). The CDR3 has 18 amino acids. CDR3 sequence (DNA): TGTGCCAGCAGTTACGACAGCCCCGGGGCCTATAGCAATCAGCCCCAGCATTCT. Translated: CASSYDSPGAYSNQPQHS.

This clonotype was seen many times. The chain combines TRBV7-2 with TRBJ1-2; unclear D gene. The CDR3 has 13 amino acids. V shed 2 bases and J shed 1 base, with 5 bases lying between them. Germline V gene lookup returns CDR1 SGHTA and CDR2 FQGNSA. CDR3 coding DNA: TGTGCCAGCAGCTTACTCAGTAACTATGGCTACACCTTC. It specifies CASSLLSNYGYTF.

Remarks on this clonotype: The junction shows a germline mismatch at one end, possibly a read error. CDR3 bases: TGCGGTGCTAGAGATGAGACGGTGAACACCGGGGAGCTGTTTTTT. It specifies CGARDETVNTGELFF. The chain combines TRBV20-1 with TRBJ2-2, with D unresolved. Germline assignment: CDR1 DFQATT and CDR2 SNEGSKA (reference sequence). This CDR3 is 15 amino acids long.

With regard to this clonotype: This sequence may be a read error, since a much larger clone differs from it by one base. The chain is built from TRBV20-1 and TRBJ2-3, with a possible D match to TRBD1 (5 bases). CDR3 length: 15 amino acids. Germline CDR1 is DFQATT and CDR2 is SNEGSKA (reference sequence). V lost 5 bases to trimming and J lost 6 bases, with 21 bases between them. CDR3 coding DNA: TGCAGTGCTTTGAGCAGGCCCTGGGGCGTTGATACGCAGTATTTT. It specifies CSALSRPWGVDTQYF.

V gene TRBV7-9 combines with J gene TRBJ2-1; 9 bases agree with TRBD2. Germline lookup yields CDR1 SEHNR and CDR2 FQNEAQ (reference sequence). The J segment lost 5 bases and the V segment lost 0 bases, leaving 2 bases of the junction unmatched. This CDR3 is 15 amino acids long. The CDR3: CASSLAVAGDNEQFF. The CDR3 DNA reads TGTGCCAGCAGCTTAGCGGTAGCGGGGGACAATGAGCAGTTCTTC.

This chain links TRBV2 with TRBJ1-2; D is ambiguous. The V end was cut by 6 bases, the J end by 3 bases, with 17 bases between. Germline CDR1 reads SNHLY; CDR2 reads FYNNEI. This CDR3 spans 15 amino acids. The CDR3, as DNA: TGTGCCAGCAGCAAAAATTGGGAGGCTGACTATGGCTACACCTTC. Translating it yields CASSKNWEADYGYTF.

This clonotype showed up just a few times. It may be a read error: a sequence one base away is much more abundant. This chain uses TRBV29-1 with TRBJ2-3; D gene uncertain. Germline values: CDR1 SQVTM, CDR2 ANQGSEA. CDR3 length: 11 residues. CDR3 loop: CSVPRSDTRYF. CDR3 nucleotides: TGCAGCGTTCCTAGATCAGATACGCGGTATTTT.

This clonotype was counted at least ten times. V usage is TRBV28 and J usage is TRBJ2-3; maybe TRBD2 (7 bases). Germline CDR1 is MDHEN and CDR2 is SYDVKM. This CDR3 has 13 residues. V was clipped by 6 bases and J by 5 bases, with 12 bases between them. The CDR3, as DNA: TGTGCCAGCAGCCGCGGGGGCAGAGATACGCAGTATTTT. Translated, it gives CASSRGGRDTQYF.

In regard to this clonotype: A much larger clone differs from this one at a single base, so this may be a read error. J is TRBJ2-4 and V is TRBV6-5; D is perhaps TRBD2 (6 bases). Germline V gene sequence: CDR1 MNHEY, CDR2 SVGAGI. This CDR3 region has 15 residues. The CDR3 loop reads CASGPSDIAKDIQYF. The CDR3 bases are TGTGCCAGCGGGCCTAGCGACATAGCCAAAGACATTCAGTACTTC.

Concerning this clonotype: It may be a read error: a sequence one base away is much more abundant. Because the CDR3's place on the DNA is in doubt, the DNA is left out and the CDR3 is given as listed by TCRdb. Here the CDR3 reads CASSLGVGTGTSGSYEQCF. The chain combines TRBV7-9 with TRBJ2-7; the DNA was not used to check the table's D call, TRBD2. A total of 19 residues make up the CDR3, ends included. CDR1 is SEHNR and CDR2 is FQNEAQ in the germline V gene (reference sequence).

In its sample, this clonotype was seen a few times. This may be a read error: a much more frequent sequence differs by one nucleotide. The CDR3 here is CASSQKKAGARYNEQVF. The CDR3 region has the DNA TGCGCCAGCAGCCAGAAAAAAGCGGGAGCCCGGTACAATGAGCAGGTCTTC. The genes are TRBV4-3 and TRBJ2-1; TRBD2 matches 8 bases. CDR3 length: 17 residues. Germline V gene lookup returns CDR1 LGHNA and CDR2 YSLEER.

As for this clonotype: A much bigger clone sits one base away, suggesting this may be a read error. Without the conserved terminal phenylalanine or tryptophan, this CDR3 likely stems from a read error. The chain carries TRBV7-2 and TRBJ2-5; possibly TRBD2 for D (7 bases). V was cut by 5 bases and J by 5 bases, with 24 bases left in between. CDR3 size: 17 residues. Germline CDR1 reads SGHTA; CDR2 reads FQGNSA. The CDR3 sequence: CASSQTSGAEGGETQYL. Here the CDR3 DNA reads TGTGCCAGCAGCCAGACGTCCGGAGCGGAGGGGGGGGAGACCCAGTACCTC.

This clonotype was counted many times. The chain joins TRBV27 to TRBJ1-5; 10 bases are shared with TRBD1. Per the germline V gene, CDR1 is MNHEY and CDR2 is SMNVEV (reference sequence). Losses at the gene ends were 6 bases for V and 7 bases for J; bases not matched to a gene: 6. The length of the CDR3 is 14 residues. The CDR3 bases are TGTGCCAGCAGGCAGACAGGGGGCGAACAGCCCCAGCATTTT. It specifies CASRQTGGEQPQHF.

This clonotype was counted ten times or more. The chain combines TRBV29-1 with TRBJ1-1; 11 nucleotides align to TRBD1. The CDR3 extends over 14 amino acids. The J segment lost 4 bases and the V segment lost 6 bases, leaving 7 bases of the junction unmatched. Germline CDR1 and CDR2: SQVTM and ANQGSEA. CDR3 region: CSVAYGTGGTEAFF. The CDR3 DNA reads TGCAGCGTCGCGTATGGGACAGGGGGCACTGAAGCTTTCTTT.

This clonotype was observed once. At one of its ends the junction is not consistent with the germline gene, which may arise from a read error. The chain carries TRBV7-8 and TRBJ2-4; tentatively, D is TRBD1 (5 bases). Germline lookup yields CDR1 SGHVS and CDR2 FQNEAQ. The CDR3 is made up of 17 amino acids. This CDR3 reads CASSLGVAGSSNNIQYF. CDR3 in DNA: TGTGCCAGCAGCTTAGGTGTAGCAGGGTCATCCAACAACATTCAGTACTTC.

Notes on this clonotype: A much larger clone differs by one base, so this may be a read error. The CDR3 DNA follows: TGTGCCGGCAGGATGACTAACTCCTACGAGCAGTACTTC. Amino acids: CAGRMTNSYEQYF. The genes are TRBV5-6 and TRBJ2-7, with D maybe TRBD2 (5 bases). This CDR3 is 13 amino acids long. Germline values: CDR1 SGHDT, CDR2 YYEEEE.

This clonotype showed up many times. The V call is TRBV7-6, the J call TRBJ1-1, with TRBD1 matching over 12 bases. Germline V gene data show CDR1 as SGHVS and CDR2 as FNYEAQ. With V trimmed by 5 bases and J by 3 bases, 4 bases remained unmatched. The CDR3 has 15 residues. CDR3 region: CASSTGQGADTEAFF. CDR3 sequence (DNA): TGTGCCAGCAGCACGGGACAGGGGGCTGACACTGAAGCTTTCTTT.

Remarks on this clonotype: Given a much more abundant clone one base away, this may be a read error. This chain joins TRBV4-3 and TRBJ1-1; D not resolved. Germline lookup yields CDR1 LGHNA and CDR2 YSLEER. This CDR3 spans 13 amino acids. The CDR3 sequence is CASSQDLNTEALF. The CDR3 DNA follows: TGCGCCAGCAGCCAAGACCTGAACACTGAAGCTCTCTTT.

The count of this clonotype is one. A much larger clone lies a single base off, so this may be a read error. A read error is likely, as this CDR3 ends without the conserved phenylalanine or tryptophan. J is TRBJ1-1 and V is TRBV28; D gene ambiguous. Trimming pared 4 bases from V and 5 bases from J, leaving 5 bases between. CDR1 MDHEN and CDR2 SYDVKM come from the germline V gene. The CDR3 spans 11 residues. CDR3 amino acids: CASSWGTEAFL. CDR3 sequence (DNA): TGTGCCAGCAGTTGGGGTACTGAAGCTTTCCTT.

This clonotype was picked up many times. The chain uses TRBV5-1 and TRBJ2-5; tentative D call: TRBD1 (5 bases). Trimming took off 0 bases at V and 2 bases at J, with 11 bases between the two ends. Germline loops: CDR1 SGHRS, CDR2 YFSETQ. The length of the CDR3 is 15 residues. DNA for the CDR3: TGCGCCAGCAGCTTGGCGGGCAGGGCTCAAGAGACCCAGTACTTC. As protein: CASSLAGRAQETQYF.

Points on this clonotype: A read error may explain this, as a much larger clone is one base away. CDR3 sequence: CASSRGQGFAGGQETQYF. The CDR3 DNA reads TGTGCCAGTAGCCGAGGACAGGGGTTCGCGGGCGGCCAAGAGACCCAGTACTTC. J is TRBJ2-5 and V is TRBV19, with 9 bases fitting TRBD1. The V segment lost 6 bases and the J segment 1 base; nucleotides outside the gene matches: 15. The CDR3 spans 18 residues. In germline, CDR1 is LNHDA, CDR2 SQIVND (reference sequence).

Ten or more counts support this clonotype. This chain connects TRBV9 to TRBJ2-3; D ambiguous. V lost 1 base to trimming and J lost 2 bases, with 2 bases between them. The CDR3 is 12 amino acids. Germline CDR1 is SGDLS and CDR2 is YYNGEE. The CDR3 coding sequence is TGTGCCAGCAGCGTATCCACAGATACGCAGTATTTT. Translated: CASSVSTDTQYF.

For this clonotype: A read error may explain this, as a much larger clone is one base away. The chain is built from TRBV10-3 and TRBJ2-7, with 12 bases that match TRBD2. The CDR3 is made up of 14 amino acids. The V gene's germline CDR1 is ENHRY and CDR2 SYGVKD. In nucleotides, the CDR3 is TGTGCCATCAGTGAGGGACTAGCGGGATTCGAGCAGTGCTTC. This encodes CAISEGLAGFEQCF.

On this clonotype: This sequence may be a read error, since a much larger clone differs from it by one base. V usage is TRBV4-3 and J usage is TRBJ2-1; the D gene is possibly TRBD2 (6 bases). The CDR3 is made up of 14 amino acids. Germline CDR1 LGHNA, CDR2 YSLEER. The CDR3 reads CASSRASEYNEEFF. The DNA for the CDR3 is TGCGCCAGCAGCCGCGCTAGCGAGTACAATGAGGAGTTCTTC.

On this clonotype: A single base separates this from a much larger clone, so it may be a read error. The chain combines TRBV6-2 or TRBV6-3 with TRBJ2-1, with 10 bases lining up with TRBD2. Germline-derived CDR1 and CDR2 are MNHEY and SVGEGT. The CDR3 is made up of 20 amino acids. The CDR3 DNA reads TGTGGCACCGCCAATGGGCAGGCTGGACTAGCGGCAACGCTGGGGAATGAGCAGTTCTTC. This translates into CGTANGQAGLAATLGNEQFF.

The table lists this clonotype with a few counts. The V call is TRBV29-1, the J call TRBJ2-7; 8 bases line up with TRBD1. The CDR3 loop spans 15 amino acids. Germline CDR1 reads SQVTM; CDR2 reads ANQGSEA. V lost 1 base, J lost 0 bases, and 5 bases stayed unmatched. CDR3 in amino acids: CSVEATGAISYEQYF. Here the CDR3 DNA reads TGCAGCGTTGAAGCGACAGGGGCGATCTCCTACGAGCAGTACTTC.

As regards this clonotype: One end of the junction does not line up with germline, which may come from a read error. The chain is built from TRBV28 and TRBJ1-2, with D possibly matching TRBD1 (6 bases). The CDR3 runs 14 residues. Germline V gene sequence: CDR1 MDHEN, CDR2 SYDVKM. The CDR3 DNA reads TGTGCCAGCAGTTTACGGGGGCCCCCCTATGGCTACCCCTTC. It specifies CASSLRGPPYGYPF.